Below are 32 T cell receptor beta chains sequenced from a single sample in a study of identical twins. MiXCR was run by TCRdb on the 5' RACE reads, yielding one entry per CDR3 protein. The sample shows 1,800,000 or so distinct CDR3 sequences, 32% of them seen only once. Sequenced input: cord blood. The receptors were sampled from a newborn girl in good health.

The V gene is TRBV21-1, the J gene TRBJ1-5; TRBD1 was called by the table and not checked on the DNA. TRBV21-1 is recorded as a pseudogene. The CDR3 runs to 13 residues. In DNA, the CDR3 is TGTGCCAGCAGCAAGGGGCGGGATCAGCCCCAGCATTTT. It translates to CASSKGRDQPQHF.

The CDR3, as DNA: TGTGCCAGCAGCCAATTTGGCGGGGGTAGGGAGACCCAGTACTTC. Its protein product is CASSQFGGGRETQYF. The rearrangement links TRBV3-1 to TRBJ2-5; 7 bases line up with TRBD2. CDR3 length: 15 amino acids. V dropped 2 bases and J dropped 5; count of bases not matched to a gene: 8. Germline-derived CDR1 and CDR2 are LGHDT and YNNKEL (reference sequence).

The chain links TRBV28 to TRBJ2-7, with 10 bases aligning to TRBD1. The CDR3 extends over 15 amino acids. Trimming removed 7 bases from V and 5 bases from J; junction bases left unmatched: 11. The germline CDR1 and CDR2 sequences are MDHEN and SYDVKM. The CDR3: CASTTQRQGAHEQYF. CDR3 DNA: TGTGCCAGCACCACTCAGAGACAGGGGGCCCACGAGCAGTACTTC.

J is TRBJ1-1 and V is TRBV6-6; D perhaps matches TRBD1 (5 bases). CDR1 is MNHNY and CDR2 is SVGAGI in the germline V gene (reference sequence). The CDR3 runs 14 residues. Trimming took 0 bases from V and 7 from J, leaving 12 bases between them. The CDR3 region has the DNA TGTGCCAGCAGTTACTCCCGGGACTCGAATGAAGCTTTCTTT. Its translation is CASSYSRDSNEAFF.

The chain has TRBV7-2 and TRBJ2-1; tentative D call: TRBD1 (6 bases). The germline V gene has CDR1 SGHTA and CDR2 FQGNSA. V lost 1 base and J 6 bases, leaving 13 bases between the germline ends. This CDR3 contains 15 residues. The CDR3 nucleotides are TGTGCCAGCAGCTTAGAGGGGTTACAGGGCAATGAGCAGTTCTTC. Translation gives CASSLEGLQGNEQFF. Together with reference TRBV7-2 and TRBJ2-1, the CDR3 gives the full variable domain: GAGVSQSPSNKVTEKGKDVELRCDPISGHTALYWYRQSLGQGLEFLIYFQGNSAPDKSGLPSDRFSAERTGGSVSTLTIQRTQQEDSAVYLCASSLEGLQGNEQFFGPGTRLTVL.

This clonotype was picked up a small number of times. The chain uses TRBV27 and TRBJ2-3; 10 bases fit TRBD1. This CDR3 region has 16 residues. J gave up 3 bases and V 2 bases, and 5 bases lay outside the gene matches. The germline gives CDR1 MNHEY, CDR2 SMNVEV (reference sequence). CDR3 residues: CASSLEWDRGTDTQYF. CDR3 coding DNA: TGTGCCAGCAGTTTAGAATGGGACAGGGGAACAGATACGCAGTATTTT.

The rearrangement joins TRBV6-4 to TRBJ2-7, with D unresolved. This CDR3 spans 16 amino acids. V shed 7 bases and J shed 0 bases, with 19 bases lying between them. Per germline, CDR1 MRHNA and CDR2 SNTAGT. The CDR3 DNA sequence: TGTGCCAGCACCCCACGGCAGGCTTCCTTCTCCTACGAGCAGTACTTC. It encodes CASTPRQASFSYEQYF.

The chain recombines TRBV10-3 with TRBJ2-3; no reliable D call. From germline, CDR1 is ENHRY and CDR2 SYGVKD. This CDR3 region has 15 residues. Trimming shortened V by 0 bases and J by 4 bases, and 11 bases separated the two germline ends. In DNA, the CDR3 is TGTGCCATCAGTGAGTCGTTGTTAGGAGCAGATACGCAGTATTTT. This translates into CAISESLLGADTQYF.

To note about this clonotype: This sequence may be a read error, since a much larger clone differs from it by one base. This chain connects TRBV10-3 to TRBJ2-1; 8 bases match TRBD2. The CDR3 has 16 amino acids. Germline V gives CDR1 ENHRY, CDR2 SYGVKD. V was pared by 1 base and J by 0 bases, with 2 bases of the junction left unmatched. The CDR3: CAISELAGISYNEQFF. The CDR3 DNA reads TGTGCCATCAGTGAGTTAGCGGGGATCTCCTACAATGAGCAGTTCTTC.

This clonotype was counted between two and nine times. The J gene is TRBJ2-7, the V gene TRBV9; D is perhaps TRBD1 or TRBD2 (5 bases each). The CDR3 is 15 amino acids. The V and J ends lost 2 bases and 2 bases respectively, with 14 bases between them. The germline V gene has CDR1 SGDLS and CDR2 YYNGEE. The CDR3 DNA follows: TGTGCCAGCAGCGTGGCTGACAGCGGCACCTACGAGCAGTACTTC. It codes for CASSVADSGTYEQYF.

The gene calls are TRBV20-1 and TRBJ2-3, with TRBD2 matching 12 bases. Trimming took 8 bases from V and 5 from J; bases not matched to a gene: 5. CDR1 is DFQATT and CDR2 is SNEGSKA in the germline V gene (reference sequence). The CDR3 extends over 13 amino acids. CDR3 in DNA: TGCAGTCTACCTAGCGGGAGGGGAGATACGCAGTATTTT. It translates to CSLPSGRGDTQYF.

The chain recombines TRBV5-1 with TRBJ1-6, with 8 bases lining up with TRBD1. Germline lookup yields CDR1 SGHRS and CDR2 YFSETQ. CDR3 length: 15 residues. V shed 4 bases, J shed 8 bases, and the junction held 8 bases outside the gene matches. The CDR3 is CASSNRGSVDSPLHF. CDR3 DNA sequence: TGCGCCAGCAGCAACAGGGGGTCGGTTGATTCACCCCTCCACTTT.

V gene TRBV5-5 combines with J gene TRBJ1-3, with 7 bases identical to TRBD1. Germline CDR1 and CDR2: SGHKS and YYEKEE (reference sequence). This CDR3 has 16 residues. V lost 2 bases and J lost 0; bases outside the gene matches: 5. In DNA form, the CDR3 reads TGTGCCAGCAGCTTAGACAGGGCCTTCTCTGGAAACACCATATATTTT. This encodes CASSLDRAFSGNTIYF.

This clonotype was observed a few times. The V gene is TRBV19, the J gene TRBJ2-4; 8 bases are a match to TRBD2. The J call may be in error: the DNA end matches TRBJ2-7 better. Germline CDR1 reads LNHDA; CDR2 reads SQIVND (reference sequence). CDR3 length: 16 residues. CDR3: CASSPLTGTSRYEQYF. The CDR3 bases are TGTGCCAGTAGTCCGCTGACCGGGACTAGTCGCTACGAGCAGTACTTC.

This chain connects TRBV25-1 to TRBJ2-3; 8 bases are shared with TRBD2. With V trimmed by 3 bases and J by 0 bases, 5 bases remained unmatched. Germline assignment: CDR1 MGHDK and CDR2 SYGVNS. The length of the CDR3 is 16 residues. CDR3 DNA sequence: TGTGCCAGCAGTGACTATAGCGGGACGAGCACAGATACGCAGTATTTT. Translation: CASSDYSGTSTDTQYF.

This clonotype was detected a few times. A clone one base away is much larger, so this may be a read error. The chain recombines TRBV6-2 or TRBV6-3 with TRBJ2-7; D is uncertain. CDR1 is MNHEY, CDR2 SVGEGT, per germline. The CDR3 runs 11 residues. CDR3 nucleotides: TGTGCCAGCAGTTACGGGAACGAGCGGTACTTC. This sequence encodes CASSYGNERYF.

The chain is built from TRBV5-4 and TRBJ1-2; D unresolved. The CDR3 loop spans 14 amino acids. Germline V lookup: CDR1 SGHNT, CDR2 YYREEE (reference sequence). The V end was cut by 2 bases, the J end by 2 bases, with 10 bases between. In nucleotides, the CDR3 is TGTGCCAGCAGCTTTGTTGAGGAGAACTATGGCTACACCTTC. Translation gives CASSFVEENYGYTF. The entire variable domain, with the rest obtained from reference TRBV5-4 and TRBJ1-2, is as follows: ETGVTQSPTHLIKTRGQQVTLRCSSQSGHNTVSWYQQALGQGPQFIFQYYREEENGRGNFPPRFSGLQFPNYSSELNVNALELDDSALYLCASSFVEENYGYTFGSGTRLTVV.

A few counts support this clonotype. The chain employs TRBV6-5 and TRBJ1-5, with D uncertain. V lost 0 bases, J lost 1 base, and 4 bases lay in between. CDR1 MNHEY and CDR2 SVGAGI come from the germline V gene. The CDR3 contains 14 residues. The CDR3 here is CASSYSASNQPQHF. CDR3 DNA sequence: TGTGCCAGCAGTTACTCGGCGAGCAATCAGCCCCAGCATTTT.

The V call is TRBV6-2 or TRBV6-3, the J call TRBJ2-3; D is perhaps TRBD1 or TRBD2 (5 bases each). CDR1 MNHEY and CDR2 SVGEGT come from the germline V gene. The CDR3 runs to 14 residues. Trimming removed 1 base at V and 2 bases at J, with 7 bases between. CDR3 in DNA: TGTGCCAGCAGTTACTACGGGACCACAGATACGCAGTATTTT. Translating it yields CASSYYGTTDTQYF.

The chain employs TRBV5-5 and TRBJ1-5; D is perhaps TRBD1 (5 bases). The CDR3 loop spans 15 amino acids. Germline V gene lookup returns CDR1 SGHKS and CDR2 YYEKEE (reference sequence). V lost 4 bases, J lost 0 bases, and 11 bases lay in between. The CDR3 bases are TGTGCCAGCAGCCAAATTAGGGGTAGCAATCAGCCCCAGCATTTT. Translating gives CASSQIRGSNQPQHF.

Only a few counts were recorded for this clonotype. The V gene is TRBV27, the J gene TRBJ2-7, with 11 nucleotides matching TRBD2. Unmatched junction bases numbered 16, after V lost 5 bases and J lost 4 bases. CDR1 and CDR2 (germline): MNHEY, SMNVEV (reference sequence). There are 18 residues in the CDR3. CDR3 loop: CASSQPGPTSGNGYEQYF. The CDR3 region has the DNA TGTGCCAGCAGTCAACCCGGTCCGACTAGCGGGAACGGGTACGAGCAGTACTTC.

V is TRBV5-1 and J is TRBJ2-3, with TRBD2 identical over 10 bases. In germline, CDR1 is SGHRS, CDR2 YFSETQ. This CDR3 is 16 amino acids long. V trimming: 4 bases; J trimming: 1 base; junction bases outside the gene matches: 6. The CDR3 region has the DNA TGCGCCAGCAGCCCCTTGCTAGCGGGGGGCACAGATACGCAGTATTTT. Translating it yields CASSPLLAGGTDTQYF.

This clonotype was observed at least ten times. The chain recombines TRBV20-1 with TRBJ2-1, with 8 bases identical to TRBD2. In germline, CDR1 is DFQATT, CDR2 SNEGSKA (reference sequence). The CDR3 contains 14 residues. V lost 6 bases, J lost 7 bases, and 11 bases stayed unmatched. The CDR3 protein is CSAPIQGLGNEQFF. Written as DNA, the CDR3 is TGCAGTGCCCCGATTCAGGGACTAGGGAATGAGCAGTTCTTC.

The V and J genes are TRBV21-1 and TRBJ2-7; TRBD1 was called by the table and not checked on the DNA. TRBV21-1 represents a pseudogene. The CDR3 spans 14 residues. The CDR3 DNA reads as TGTGCCAGCAGCAAAGCGGGAGGGGGTTACGAGCAGTACTTC. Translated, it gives CASSKAGGGYEQYF.

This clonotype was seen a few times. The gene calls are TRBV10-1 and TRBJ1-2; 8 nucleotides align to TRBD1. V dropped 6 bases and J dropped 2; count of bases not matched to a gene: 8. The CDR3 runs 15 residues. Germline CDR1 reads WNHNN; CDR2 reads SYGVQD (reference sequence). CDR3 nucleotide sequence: TGCGCCAGCAGGAATAAAGACAGGGGAAACTATGGCTACACCTTC. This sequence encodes CASRNKDRGNYGYTF.

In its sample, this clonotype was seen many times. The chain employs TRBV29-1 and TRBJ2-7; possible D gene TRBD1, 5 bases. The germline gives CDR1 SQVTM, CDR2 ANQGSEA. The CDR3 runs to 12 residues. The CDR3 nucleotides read TGCAGGGAGACAGTCGCCCTCTACGAGCAGTACTTC. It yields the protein CRETVALYEQYF.

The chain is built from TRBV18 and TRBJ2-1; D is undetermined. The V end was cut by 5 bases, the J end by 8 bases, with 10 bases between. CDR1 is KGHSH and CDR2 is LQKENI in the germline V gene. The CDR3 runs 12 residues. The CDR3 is CASSSRSDEQFF. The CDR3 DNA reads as TGTGCCAGCTCATCCCGCAGCGATGAGCAGTTCTTC.

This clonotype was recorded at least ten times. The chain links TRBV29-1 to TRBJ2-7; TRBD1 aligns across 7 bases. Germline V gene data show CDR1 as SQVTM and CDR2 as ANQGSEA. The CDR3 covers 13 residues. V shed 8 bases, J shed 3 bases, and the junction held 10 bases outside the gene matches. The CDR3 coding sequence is TGCAGCCGAACAGGGGAAGGGCTCTACGAGCAGTACTTC. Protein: CSRTGEGLYEQYF.

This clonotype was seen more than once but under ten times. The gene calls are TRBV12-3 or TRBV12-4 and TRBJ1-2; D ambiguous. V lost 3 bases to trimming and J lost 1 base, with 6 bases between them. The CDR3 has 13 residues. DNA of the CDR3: TGTGCCAGCAGTTTGATCAGTAACTATGGCTACACCTTC. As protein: CASSLISNYGYTF.

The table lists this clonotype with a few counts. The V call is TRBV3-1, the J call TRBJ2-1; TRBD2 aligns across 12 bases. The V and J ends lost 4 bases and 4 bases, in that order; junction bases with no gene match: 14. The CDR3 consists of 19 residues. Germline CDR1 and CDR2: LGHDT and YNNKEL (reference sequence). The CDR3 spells CASSPLAGGSQLGYNEQFF. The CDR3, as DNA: TGTGCCAGCAGCCCCCTAGCGGGAGGGTCTCAATTAGGGTACAATGAGCAGTTCTTC.

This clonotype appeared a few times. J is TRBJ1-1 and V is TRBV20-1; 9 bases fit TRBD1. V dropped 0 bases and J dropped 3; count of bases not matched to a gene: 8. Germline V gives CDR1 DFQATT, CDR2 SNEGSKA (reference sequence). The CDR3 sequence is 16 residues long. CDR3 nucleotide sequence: TGCAGTGCTAGAGACCCCGGGACAGGGATTTACACTGAAGCTTTCTTT. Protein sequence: CSARDPGTGIYTEAFF.

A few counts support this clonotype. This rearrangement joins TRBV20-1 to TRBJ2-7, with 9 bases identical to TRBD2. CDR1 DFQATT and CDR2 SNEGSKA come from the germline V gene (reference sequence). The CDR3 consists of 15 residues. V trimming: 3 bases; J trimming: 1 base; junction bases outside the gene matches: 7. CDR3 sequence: CSASLLAGSSYEQYF. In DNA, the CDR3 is TGCAGTGCTAGCCTACTAGCGGGTTCTTCCTACGAGCAGTACTTC.